The 16 T cell receptor beta chains in this list originate from one sample, sequenced in a study of blood T cell repertoires in COVID-19. Some clones are missing from TCRdb's copy, which holds only in-frame ones; the method was immunoSEQ multiplex PCR. Here the sample spans about 40,000 clones, around 80% being singletons. What was sequenced was peripheral blood. The receptors stem from a man older than 75 with active or convalescent COVID-19.

This clone was seen a handful of times. The chain has TRBV30 and TRBJ2-7, with 7 bases matching TRBD2. The CDR3 loop spans 13 amino acids. V was pared by 5 bases and J by 5 bases, with 9 bases of the junction left unmatched. CDR1 is GTSNPN and CDR2 is SVGIG in the germline V gene (reference sequence). The CDR3 sequence: CAWRGGARDEQYF. The CDR3 DNA follows: TGTGCCTGGCGGGGAGGGGCGCGGGACGAGCAGTACTTC.

The chain combines TRBV6-5 with TRBJ1-6; D is undetermined. V was trimmed by 6 bases and J by 7 bases, leaving 10 bases between them. This CDR3 is built from 13 residues. Germline-derived CDR1 and CDR2 are MNHEY and SVGAGI. CDR3 sequence reads: CASRNTRNSPLHF. The CDR3 bases are TGTGCCAGCAGGAACACAAGAAATTCACCCCTCCACTTT.

DNA for the CDR3: TGTGCCAGCAGCGGCCGGACTAGCGTGGGGTTGGATACGCAGTATTTT. This sequence encodes CASSGRTSVGLDTQYF. This chain joins TRBV7-9 and TRBJ2-3; 9 bases line up with TRBD2. Germline-derived CDR1 and CDR2 are SEHNR and FQNEAQ (reference sequence). The CDR3 length is 16 residues. Trimming took 5 bases from V and 6 from J; bases not matched to a gene: 12.

V and J are TRBV7-2 and TRBJ2-2, with a weak D call TRBD1 (6 bases). This CDR3 contains 15 residues. The germline V gene has CDR1 SGHTA and CDR2 FQGNSA. Trimming removed 6 bases at V and 3 bases at J, with 14 bases between. CDR3 nucleotides: TGTGCCAGCAGAGCCGGGACACCTTACACCGGGGAGCTGTTTTTT. Its translation: CASRAGTPYTGELFF.

The V gene is TRBV10-3, the J gene TRBJ2-2; tentative D call: TRBD1 (6 bases). This CDR3 has 14 residues. CDR1 is ENHRY, CDR2 SYGVKD, per germline. Trimming removed 2 bases from V and 4 bases from J, with 8 bases in between. In nucleotides, the CDR3 is TGTGCCATCAGTGAGCGGGACATCACCGGGGAGCTGTTTTTT. It yields the protein CAISERDITGELFF.

The chain combines TRBV6-1 with TRBJ2-7, with 7 bases identical to TRBD2. J was trimmed by 0 bases and V by 3 bases; bases with no gene match: 8. Germline V lookup: CDR1 MNHNS, CDR2 SASEGT. This CDR3 has 16 residues. CDR3 coding DNA: TGTGCCAGCAGTGACCCCCGGGACTACAACTCCTACGAGCAGTACTTC. It specifies CASSDPRDYNSYEQYF.

The CDR3 loop reads CASTHLGGQGRETQYF. The CDR3 DNA is TGTGCCAGCACCCATTTGGGTGGACAGGGGCGAGAGACCCAGTACTTC. The chain recombines TRBV27 with TRBJ2-5; 9 bases map to TRBD1. Looked up from germline, CDR1 is MNHEY and CDR2 is SMNVEV (reference sequence). V lost 7 bases to trimming and J lost 4 bases; unmatched junction nucleotides: 13. The length of the CDR3 is 16 residues.

This chain connects TRBV29-1 to TRBJ2-2; weak D call: TRBD1 (6 bases). The CDR3 extends over 15 amino acids. Germline V gene data show CDR1 as SQVTM and CDR2 as ANQGSEA. The ends were cut back, 4 bases at V and 3 bases at J, with 15 bases in the middle. CDR3 amino acids: CSVGNRVRDTGELFF. The DNA of the CDR3 is TGCAGCGTTGGAAACAGGGTCCGCGACACCGGGGAGCTGTTTTTT.

The V call is TRBV7-2, the J call TRBJ1-3; 8 nucleotides align to TRBD1. V was pared by 6 bases and J by 7 bases, with 14 bases of the junction left unmatched. The CDR3 length is 16 residues. Germline V lookup: CDR1 SGHTA, CDR2 FQGNSA. The CDR3: CASSPRQGHLRNTIYF. As DNA, the CDR3 is TGTGCCAGCAGTCCCCGACAGGGGCATCTCAGGAACACCATATATTTT.

This chain joins TRBV2 and TRBJ1-2, with D uncertain. Trimming shortened V by 2 bases and J by 0 bases, and 7 bases separated the two germline ends. Germline lookup yields CDR1 SNHLY and CDR2 FYNNEI. The CDR3 is made up of 14 amino acids. The CDR3 DNA is TGTGCCAGCAGTGAATATGGAGCTAACTATGGCTACACCTTC. It specifies CASSEYGANYGYTF.

This sequence joins TRBV18 and TRBJ1-2, with a tentative D call TRBD1 (5 bases). V was shortened by 2 bases and J by 2 bases, with 15 bases between the two germline ends. The CDR3 has 16 amino acids. Germline values: CDR1 KGHSH, CDR2 LQKENI. CDR3 in amino acids: CASSPNDMYRNYGYTF. As DNA, the CDR3 is TGTGCCAGCTCACCAAATGACATGTACAGGAACTATGGCTACACCTTC.

The gene calls are TRBV4-3 and TRBJ2-1, with TRBD2 identical over 11 bases. The CDR3 has 16 residues. V lost 1 base to trimming and J lost 6 bases; unmatched junction nucleotides: 5. The germline V gene encodes CDR1 LGHNA and CDR2 YSLEER. The DNA for the CDR3 is TGCGCCAGCAGCCAAGTACTAGCGGGGGCCGTCAATGAGCAGTTCTTC. It is translated as CASSQVLAGAVNEQFF.

The CDR3 nucleotides are TGTGCCAGCACCACGGGACATCAAGAGACCCAGTACTTC. Protein sequence: CASTTGHQETQYF. The chain is built from TRBV28 and TRBJ2-5; a possible D gene is TRBD1 (6 bases). Germline CDR1 is MDHEN and CDR2 is SYDVKM. This CDR3 comprises 13 residues. The V end was cut by 7 bases, the J end by 2 bases, with 11 bases between.

V gene TRBV7-2 combines with J gene TRBJ1-1; 7 bases agree with TRBD1. From germline, CDR1 is SGHTA and CDR2 FQGNSA. There are 14 residues in the CDR3. The trim removed 5 bases at V and 1 base at J, leaving 4 bases unmatched. The CDR3 region has the DNA TGTGCCAGCAGCCCCGGGACAGCGAACACTGAAGCTTTCTTT. Translation gives CASSPGTANTEAFF. Variable domain in full (rest from reference TRBV7-2 and TRBJ1-1): GAGVSQSPSNKVTEKGKDVELRCDPISGHTALYWYRQSLGQGLEFLIYFQGNSAPDKSGLPSDRFSAERTGGSVSTLTIQRTQQEDSAVYLCASSPGTANTEAFFGQGTRLTVV.

This clone was picked up a small number of times. The chain carries TRBV5-1 and TRBJ2-2; weak D call: TRBD2 (5 bases). This CDR3 has 15 residues. Germline assignment: CDR1 SGHRS and CDR2 YFSETQ. V was clipped by 0 bases and J by 7 bases, with 13 bases between them. Here the CDR3 DNA reads TGCGCCAGCAGCTTGGCCGTGCTAGCAGGCGGGGAGCTGTTTTTT. It translates to CASSLAVLAGGELFF.

The CDR3 is CASSYRGYEKLFF. The DNA of the CDR3 is TGTGCCAGCAGCTACAGGGGGTATGAAAAACTGTTTTTT. The chain links TRBV11-2 to TRBJ1-4, with 8 bases lining up with TRBD1. V dropped 4 bases and J dropped 6; count of bases not matched to a gene: 1. CDR3 length equals 13 residues. Germline lookup yields CDR1 SGHAT and CDR2 FQNNGV.